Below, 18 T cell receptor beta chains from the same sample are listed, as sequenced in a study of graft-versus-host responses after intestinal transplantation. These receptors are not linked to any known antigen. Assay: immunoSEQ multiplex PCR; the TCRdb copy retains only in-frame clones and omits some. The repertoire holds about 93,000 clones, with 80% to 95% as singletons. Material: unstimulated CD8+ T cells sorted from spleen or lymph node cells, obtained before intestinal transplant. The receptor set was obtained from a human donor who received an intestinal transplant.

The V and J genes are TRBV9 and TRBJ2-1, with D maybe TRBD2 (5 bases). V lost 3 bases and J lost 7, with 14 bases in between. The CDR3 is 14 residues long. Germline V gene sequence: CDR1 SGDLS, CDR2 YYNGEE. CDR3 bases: TGTGCCAGCAGCGAACAGAGCGGCCCAAATGAGCAGTTCTTC. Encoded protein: CASSEQSGPNEQFF.

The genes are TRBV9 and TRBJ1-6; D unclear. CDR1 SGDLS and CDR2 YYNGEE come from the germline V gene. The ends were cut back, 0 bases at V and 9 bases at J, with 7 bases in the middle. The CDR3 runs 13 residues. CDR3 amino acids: CASSVGPSSPLHF. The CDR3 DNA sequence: TGTGCCAGCAGCGTAGGCCCGAGTTCACCCCTCCACTTT.

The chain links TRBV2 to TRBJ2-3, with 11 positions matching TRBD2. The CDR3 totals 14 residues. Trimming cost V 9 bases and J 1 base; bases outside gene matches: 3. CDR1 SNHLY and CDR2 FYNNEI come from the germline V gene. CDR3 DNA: TGTGCCAGGCCGGGACTAGCGGGCACAGATACGCAGTATTTT. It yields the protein CARPGLAGTDTQYF.

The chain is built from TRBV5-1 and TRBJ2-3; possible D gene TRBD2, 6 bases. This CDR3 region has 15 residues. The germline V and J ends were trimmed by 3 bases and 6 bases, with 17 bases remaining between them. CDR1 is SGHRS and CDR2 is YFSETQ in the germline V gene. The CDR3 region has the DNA TGCGCCAGCAGCTCCGGGGGAGGTATCATGGATACGCAGTATTTT. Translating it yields CASSSGGGIMDTQYF.

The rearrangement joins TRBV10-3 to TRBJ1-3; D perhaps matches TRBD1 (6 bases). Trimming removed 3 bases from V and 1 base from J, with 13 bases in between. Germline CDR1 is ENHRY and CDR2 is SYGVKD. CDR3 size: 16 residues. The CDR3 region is CAISDPDRRSGNTIYF. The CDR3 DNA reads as TGTGCCATCAGTGACCCTGACAGGAGATCTGGAAACACCATATATTTT.

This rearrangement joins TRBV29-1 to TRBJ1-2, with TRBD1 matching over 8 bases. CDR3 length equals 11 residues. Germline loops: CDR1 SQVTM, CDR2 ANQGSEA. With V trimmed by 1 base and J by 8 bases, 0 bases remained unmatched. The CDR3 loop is CSVEGQGGYTF. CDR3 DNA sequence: TGCAGCGTTGAAGGACAGGGGGGCTACACCTTC.

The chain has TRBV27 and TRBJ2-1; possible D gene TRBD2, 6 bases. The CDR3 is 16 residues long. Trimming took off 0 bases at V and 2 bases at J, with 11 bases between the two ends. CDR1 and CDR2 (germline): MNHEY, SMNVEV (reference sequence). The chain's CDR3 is CASSLSGTYTYNEQFF. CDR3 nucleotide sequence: TGTGCCAGCAGTTTATCCGGGACTTACACCTACAATGAGCAGTTCTTC.

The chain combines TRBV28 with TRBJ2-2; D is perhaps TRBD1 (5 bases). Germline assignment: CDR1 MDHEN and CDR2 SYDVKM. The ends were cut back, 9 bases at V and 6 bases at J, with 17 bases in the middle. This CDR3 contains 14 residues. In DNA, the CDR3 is TGTGCCAGTAGCCTTCTCTCAGGGCCCGGGGAGCTGTTTTTT. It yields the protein CASSLLSGPGELFF.

CDR3 sequence (DNA): TGTGCCAGTAGTGCCTCAGTAGCGGGGGGGGAAGAGACCCAGTACTTC. Amino acids: CASSASVAGGEETQYF. The V call is TRBV19, the J call TRBJ2-5; 11 bases are a match to TRBD2. Looked up from germline, CDR1 is LNHDA and CDR2 is SQIVND (reference sequence). V shed 5 bases, J shed 3 bases, and the junction held 8 bases outside the gene matches. The length of the CDR3 is 16 residues.

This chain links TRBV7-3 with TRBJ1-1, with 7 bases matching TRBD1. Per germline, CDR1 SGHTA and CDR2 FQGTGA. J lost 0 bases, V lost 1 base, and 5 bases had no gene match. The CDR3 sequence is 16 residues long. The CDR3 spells CASSLNPGQMNTEAFF. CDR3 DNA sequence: TGTGCCAGCAGCTTAAATCCGGGACAGATGAACACTGAAGCTTTCTTT.

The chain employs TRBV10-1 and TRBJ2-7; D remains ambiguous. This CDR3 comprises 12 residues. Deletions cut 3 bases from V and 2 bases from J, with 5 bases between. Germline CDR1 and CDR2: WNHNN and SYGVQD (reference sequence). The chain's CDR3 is CASSDSPYEQYF. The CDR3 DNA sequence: TGCGCCAGCAGTGATAGCCCCTACGAGCAGTACTTC.

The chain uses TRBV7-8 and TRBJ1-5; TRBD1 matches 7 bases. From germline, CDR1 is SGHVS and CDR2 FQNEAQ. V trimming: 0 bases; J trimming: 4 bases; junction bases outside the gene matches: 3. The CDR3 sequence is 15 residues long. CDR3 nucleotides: TGTGCCAGCAGCTTAGCACAGGGGTTGAATCAGCCCCAGCATTTT. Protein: CASSLAQGLNQPQHF.

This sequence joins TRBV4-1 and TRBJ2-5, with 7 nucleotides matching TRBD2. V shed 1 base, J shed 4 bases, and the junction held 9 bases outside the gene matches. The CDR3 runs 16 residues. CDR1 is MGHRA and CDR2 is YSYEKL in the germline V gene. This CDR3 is CASSQVAGVPSETQYF. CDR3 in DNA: TGCGCCAGCAGCCAAGTCGCGGGAGTACCCTCAGAGACCCAGTACTTC.

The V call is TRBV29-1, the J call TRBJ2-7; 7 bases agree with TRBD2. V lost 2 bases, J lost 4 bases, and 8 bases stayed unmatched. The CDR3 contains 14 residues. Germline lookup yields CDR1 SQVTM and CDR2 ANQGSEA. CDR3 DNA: TGCAGCGTTGAAAAACGGGGGGTGACGTACGAGCAGTACTTC. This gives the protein CSVEKRGVTYEQYF.

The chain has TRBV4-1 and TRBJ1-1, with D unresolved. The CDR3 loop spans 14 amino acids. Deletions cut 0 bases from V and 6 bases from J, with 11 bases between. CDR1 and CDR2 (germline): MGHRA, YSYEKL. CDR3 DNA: TGCGCCAGCAGCCAAGATCAGGAAGGTTCTGAAGCTTTCTTT. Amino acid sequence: CASSQDQEGSEAFF.

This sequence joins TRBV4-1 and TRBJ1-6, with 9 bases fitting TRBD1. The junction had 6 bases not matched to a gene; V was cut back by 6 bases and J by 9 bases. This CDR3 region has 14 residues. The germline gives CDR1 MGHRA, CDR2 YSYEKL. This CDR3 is CASRGQGPSSPLHF. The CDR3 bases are TGCGCCAGCAGGGGACAGGGACCGAGTTCACCCCTCCACTTT.

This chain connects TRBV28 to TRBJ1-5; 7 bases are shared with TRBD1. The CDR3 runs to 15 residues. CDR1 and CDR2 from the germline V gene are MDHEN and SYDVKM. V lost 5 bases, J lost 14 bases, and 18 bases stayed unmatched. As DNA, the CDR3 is TGTGCCAGCAGTCCGTGGGTTATGGTGACAGGGACCAAGCATTTT. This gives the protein CASSPWVMVTGTKHF.

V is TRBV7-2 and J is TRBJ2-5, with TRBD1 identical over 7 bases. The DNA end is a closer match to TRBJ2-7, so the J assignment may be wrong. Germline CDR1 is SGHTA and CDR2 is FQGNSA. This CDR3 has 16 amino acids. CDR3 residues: CASSYQTGMGSYEQYF. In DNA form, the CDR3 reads TGTGCCAGCAGCTACCAGACAGGGATGGGGTCCTACGAGCAGTACTTC.